One and the same sample provided the 14 T cell receptor beta chains below, sequenced in a study of blood T cell repertoires in COVID-19. Profiling relied on immunoSEQ multiplex PCR, and the TCRdb table lists in-frame clones only, not all of them. The sample includes nearly 90,000 clones, 60% to 80% of them seen just once. Sequenced sample: peripheral blood. The receptor source for this set is a woman aged 80 or over with acute or convalescent COVID-19.

This clone was detected ten times or more. This chain connects TRBV7-2 to TRBJ2-7; maybe TRBD1 (6 bases). V was shortened by 5 bases and J by 4 bases, with 12 bases between the two germline ends. CDR3 length: 13 amino acids. In germline, CDR1 is SGHTA, CDR2 FQGNSA. The CDR3 sequence: CASSPEQGYEQYF. In DNA form, the CDR3 reads TGTGCCAGCAGCCCCGAACAGGGTTACGAGCAGTACTTC. The full variable domain, rest sourced from reference TRBV7-2 and TRBJ2-7, is GAGVSQSPSNKVTEKGKDVELRCDPISGHTALYWYRQSLGQGLEFLIYFQGNSAPDKSGLPSDRFSAERTGGSVSTLTIQRTQQEDSAVYLCASSPEQGYEQYFGPGTRLTVT.

The V and J genes are TRBV30 and TRBJ2-5; 10 nucleotides align to TRBD1. The length of the CDR3 is 14 residues. Germline-derived CDR1 and CDR2 are GTSNPN and SVGIG (reference sequence). After removal of 2 bases from V and 7 bases from J, the junction contained 7 bases not matched to a gene. The CDR3 nucleotides are TGTGCCTGGAGTCGACAGGGGGCCAAGATGACCCAGTACTTC. It specifies CAWSRQGAKMTQYF. The full variable domain, with the rest looked up from reference TRBV30 and TRBJ2-5, is SQTIHQWPATLVQPVGSPLSLECTVEGTSNPNLYWYRQAAGRGLQLLFYSVGIGQISSEVPQNLSASRPQDRQFILSSKKLLLSDSGFYLCAWSRQGAKMTQYFGPGTRLLVL.

The V gene is TRBV29-1, the J gene TRBJ1-2, with D perhaps TRBD1 (5 bases). CDR1 and CDR2 from the germline V gene are SQVTM and ANQGSEA. V lost 0 bases and J 8 bases, leaving 10 bases between the germline ends. This CDR3 has 12 residues. The CDR3 loop is CSVEDSGVGYTF. The CDR3 nucleotides read TGCAGCGTTGAAGATTCGGGGGTAGGCTACACCTTC.

The chain has TRBV11-2 and TRBJ1-1; D gene uncertain. This CDR3 comprises 14 residues. CDR1 SGHAT and CDR2 FQNNGV come from the germline V gene. The germline V and J ends were trimmed by 4 bases and 0 bases, with 9 bases remaining between them. In DNA form, the CDR3 reads TGTGCCAGCAGCTCATCAGTAATGAACACTGAAGCTTTCTTT. This encodes CASSSSVMNTEAFF.

CDR3 region: CASSQSRGVFGYTF. CDR3 coding DNA: TGTGCCAGCAGCCAATCCAGGGGAGTTTTTGGCTACACCTTC. The chain is built from TRBV3-1 (or the pseudogene TRBV3-2) and TRBJ1-2; maybe TRBD1 (6 bases). There are 14 residues in the CDR3. V dropped 2 bases and J dropped 7 bases, with 14 bases sitting between them. Germline CDR1 reads LGHDT; CDR2 reads YNNKEL (reference sequence).

CDR3: CASSLGMDRARKLFF. CDR3 coding DNA: TGCGCCAGCAGCTTGGGTATGGACAGGGCCCGAAAACTGTTTTTT. The gene calls are TRBV5-1 and TRBJ1-4, with 8 bases matching TRBD1. CDR1 and CDR2 from the germline V gene are SGHRS and YFSETQ. The CDR3 totals 15 residues. V trimming: 0 bases; J trimming: 10 bases; junction bases outside the gene matches: 8.

V is TRBV7-2 and J is TRBJ2-3; 8 bases are a match to TRBD2. CDR3 length: 15 amino acids. Germline CDR1 reads SGHTA; CDR2 reads FQGNSA. V lost 6 bases, J lost 1 base, and 6 bases stayed unmatched. CDR3 region: CASRHTSGRTDTQYF. The CDR3 DNA reads TGTGCCAGCAGACACACTAGCGGACGCACAGATACGCAGTATTTT. The variable domain in full, completed from reference TRBV7-2 and TRBJ2-3, reads GAGVSQSPSNKVTEKGKDVELRCDPISGHTALYWYRQSLGQGLEFLIYFQGNSAPDKSGLPSDRFSAERTGGSVSTLTIQRTQQEDSAVYLCASRHTSGRTDTQYFGPGTRLTVL.

The V gene is TRBV28, the J gene TRBJ1-2; 7 bases fit TRBD1. There are 14 residues in the CDR3. In germline, CDR1 is MDHEN, CDR2 SYDVKM. V was pared by 6 bases and J by 2 bases, with 6 bases of the junction left unmatched. The CDR3: CASSPPGGNYGYTF. The CDR3 nucleotides are TGTGCCAGCAGCCCACCAGGGGGGAACTATGGCTACACCTTC.

The chain combines TRBV18 with TRBJ1-4; unclear D gene. The CDR3 is made up of 15 amino acids. Germline values: CDR1 KGHSH, CDR2 LQKENI. V was clipped by 4 bases and J by 0 bases, with 9 bases between them. The CDR3, as DNA: TGTGCCAGCTCACTCCTTACTGCAACTAATGAAAAACTGTTTTTT. It is translated as CASSLLTATNEKLFF. The whole variable domain, remainder taken from reference TRBV18 and TRBJ1-4, is NAGVMQNPRHLVRRRGQEARLRCSPMKGHSHVYWYRQLPEEGLKFMVYLQKENIIDESGMPKERFSAEFPKEGPSILRIQQVVRGDSAAYFCASSLLTATNEKLFFGSGTQLSVL.

The V and J genes are TRBV30 and TRBJ1-5; D is unresolved. The CDR3 runs 13 residues. V lost 4 bases, J lost 4 bases, and 11 bases lay in between. Germline loops: CDR1 GTSNPN, CDR2 SVGIG (reference sequence). This CDR3 reads CAWTLGGNQPQHF. The CDR3 nucleotides read TGTGCCTGGACCCTTGGAGGAAATCAGCCCCAGCATTTT.

The chain is built from TRBV30 and TRBJ2-3; D is perhaps TRBD1 (6 bases). CDR3 length equals 14 residues. CDR1 is GTSNPN and CDR2 is SVGIG in the germline V gene (reference sequence). Trimming shortened V by 1 base and J by 2 bases, and 10 bases separated the two germline ends. CDR3 sequence: CAWSAGQFTDTQYF. CDR3 nucleotide sequence: TGTGCCTGGAGTGCCGGACAGTTCACAGATACGCAGTATTTT. Together with reference TRBV30 and TRBJ2-3, the CDR3 gives the full variable domain: SQTIHQWPATLVQPVGSPLSLECTVEGTSNPNLYWYRQAAGRGLQLLFYSVGIGQISSEVPQNLSASRPQDRQFILSSKKLLLSDSGFYLCAWSAGQFTDTQYFGPGTRLTVL.

CDR3 sequence reads: CASRMGQLNTEAFF. The CDR3 region has the DNA TGTGCCAGCAGGATGGGACAGCTAAACACTGAAGCTTTCTTT. V is TRBV6-5 and J is TRBJ1-1, with TRBD1 identical over 7 bases. With 6 bases clipped from V and 2 bases from J, the junction kept 6 bases outside the gene matches. The CDR3 length is 14 residues. Germline values: CDR1 MNHEY, CDR2 SVGAGI.

This clone has a handful of counts. This chain connects TRBV18 to TRBJ2-1; 7 bases map to TRBD2. The V and J ends lost 5 bases and 5 bases, in that order; junction bases with no gene match: 6. Per germline, CDR1 KGHSH and CDR2 LQKENI. This CDR3 is built from 14 residues. The CDR3 bases are TGTGCCAGCTCAGTCTGGGGGGGAGACAATGAGCAGTTCTTC. Its translation is CASSVWGGDNEQFF.

V usage is TRBV5-1 and J usage is TRBJ2-7; possible D gene TRBD1, 6 bases. V was trimmed by 4 bases and J by 3 bases, leaving 11 bases between them. Germline V lookup: CDR1 SGHRS, CDR2 YFSETQ. The length of the CDR3 is 13 residues. The chain's CDR3 is CASSPLQGYEQYF. CDR3 sequence (DNA): TGCGCCAGCAGCCCACTACAGGGCTACGAGCAGTACTTC.